These 31 T cell receptor beta chains were sequenced from one sample in a study of technical replicates of blood from a handful of donors. Libraries were prepared by immunoSEQ multiplex PCR; TCRdb keeps only in-frame clonotypes and omits some of them. Among tens of thousands of clones, about nine tenths were seen once, and the ten largest hold 0.41%. Sequencing was performed on T cells isolated from PBMCs. Receptor source: a human donor in good health.

The rearrangement links TRBV28 to TRBJ2-7, with TRBD2 matching 12 bases. Germline-derived CDR1 and CDR2 are MDHEN and SYDVKM. The CDR3 is made up of 15 amino acids. J lost 3 bases, V lost 7 bases, and 7 bases had no gene match. CDR3 residues: CASITWTSGNYEQYF. The CDR3 DNA reads as TGTGCCAGCATCACCTGGACTAGCGGGAACTACGAGCAGTACTTC.

This clone occurred a few times. The chain carries TRBV7-3 and TRBJ2-7; tentative D call: TRBD1 (6 bases). CDR3 size: 13 residues. Between the trimmed V and J ends, which lost 2 bases and 4 bases, there was a span of 9 bases. The germline V gene encodes CDR1 SGHTA and CDR2 FQGTGA. The CDR3 protein is CASSLVRGYEQYF. CDR3 in DNA: TGTGCCAGCAGCTTAGTCAGGGGTTACGAGCAGTACTTC.

The chain couples TRBV15 to TRBJ2-2; D not resolved. The V gene's germline CDR1 is LNHNV and CDR2 YYDKDF (reference sequence). The CDR3 runs 15 residues. The V gene lost 1 base and the J gene lost 2 bases, with 8 bases spanning the gap. CDR3 sequence (DNA): TGTGCCACCAGCAGAGTGACAAGCAACACCGGGGAGCTGTTTTTT. Translating it yields CATSRVTSNTGELFF.

This clone has only a few counts. The genes are TRBV19 and TRBJ2-2; 9 nucleotides match TRBD2. Trimming cost V 6 bases and J 1 base; bases outside gene matches: 15. The CDR3 sequence is 19 residues long. Germline CDR1 LNHDA, CDR2 SQIVND (reference sequence). In DNA, the CDR3 is TGTGCCAGTAGGACAAGCCCCTGGAGCGGGAGGATGAACACCGGGGAGCTGTTTTTT. It specifies CASRTSPWSGRMNTGELFF.

The chain is built from TRBV10-3 and TRBJ2-7, with TRBD1 matching over 11 bases. This CDR3 has 14 residues. Trimming cost V 5 bases and J 2 bases; bases outside gene matches: 2. From germline, CDR1 is ENHRY and CDR2 SYGVKD. The DNA of the CDR3 is TGTGCCATCAGTCCGGGACAGGGGGCCTACGAGCAGTACTTC. Protein sequence: CAISPGQGAYEQYF.

V usage is TRBV21-1 and J usage is TRBJ2-6; TRBD1 is the table's D call, not checked against the DNA. TRBV21-1 is noted as a pseudogene. The CDR3 consists of 18 residues. The CDR3 nucleotides read TGTGCCAGCAGCAAAGGACAGGTCCTCAACTCTGGGGCCAACGTCCTGACTTTC. This encodes CASSKGQVLNSGANVLTF.

The rearrangement links TRBV6-5 to TRBJ2-7; D may be TRBD2 (5 bases). V was pared by 3 bases and J by 1 base, with 13 bases between. In germline, CDR1 is MNHEY, CDR2 SVGAGI. The CDR3 totals 15 residues. The CDR3 loop is CASSYDGNPSYEQYF. CDR3 DNA sequence: TGTGCCAGCAGTTATGACGGGAACCCGTCCTACGAGCAGTACTTC.

The gene calls are TRBV5-1 and TRBJ2-7; TRBD2 matches at 11 bases. The CDR3 totals 17 residues. The germline CDR1 and CDR2 sequences are SGHRS and YFSETQ. The trim removed 0 bases at V and 4 bases at J, leaving 9 bases unmatched. In DNA, the CDR3 is TGCGCCAGCAGCTTGGCCCTAATAGCGGGAGGGCTATACGAGCAGTACTTC. Its protein is CASSLALIAGGLYEQYF.

The chain employs TRBV11-3 and TRBJ2-7; D might be TRBD1 (5 bases). Trimming took off 5 bases at V and 1 base at J, with 15 bases between the two ends. Germline CDR1 and CDR2: SGHNT and YENEEA. This CDR3 spans 15 amino acids. The CDR3 is CASSGRGHSSYEQYF. The DNA for the CDR3 is TGTGCCAGCAGCGGAAGGGGTCACAGTTCCTACGAGCAGTACTTC.

The rearrangement uses TRBV21-1 and TRBJ2-1; TRBD2 reflects the table's D call only, with no check against the DNA. TRBV21-1 is tagged as a pseudogene. There are 17 residues in the CDR3. In nucleotides, the CDR3 is TGTGCCAGCAGCAAAGCGAATGCGGGAGTATTGTTAAATGAGCAGTTCTTC. Translated, it gives CASSKANAGVLLNEQFF.

The chain joins TRBV2 to TRBJ2-7; TRBD1 is a possible D gene (6 bases). The V end was cut by 7 bases, the J end by 4 bases, with 20 bases between. There are 15 residues in the CDR3. CDR1 is SNHLY, CDR2 FYNNEI, per germline. In DNA form, the CDR3 reads TGTGCCAGCAATCCCCTCGACAGGCCAGCTTACGAGCAGTACTTC. This sequence encodes CASNPLDRPAYEQYF.

V gene TRBV7-9 combines with J gene TRBJ1-4; D ambiguous. The ends were cut back, 1 base at V and 1 base at J, with 7 bases in the middle. Germline loops: CDR1 SEHNR, CDR2 FQNEAQ (reference sequence). This CDR3 region has 15 residues. The CDR3 DNA reads TGTGCCAGCAGCTTAGTGGGAGAAACTAATGAAAAACTGTTTTTT. This codes for CASSLVGETNEKLFF.

The J gene is TRBJ2-5, the V gene TRBV7-8; TRBD2 aligns across 7 bases. The CDR3 covers 16 residues. Germline loops: CDR1 SGHVS, CDR2 FQNEAQ. Unmatched junction bases numbered 10, after V lost 1 base and J lost 5 bases. DNA for the CDR3: TGTGCCAGCAGCTTAGAATGGGCGGGAGCCGGGGAGACCCAGTACTTC. It is translated as CASSLEWAGAGETQYF.

The genes are TRBV29-1 and TRBJ2-5; 8 bases map to TRBD2. This CDR3 has 15 amino acids. CDR1 and CDR2 (germline): SQVTM, ANQGSEA. V lost 0 bases, J lost 7 bases, and 10 bases stayed unmatched. Here the CDR3 DNA reads TGCAGCGTTGAAGATTCCACCGGGGGGGGATGGACCCAGTACTTC. Protein: CSVEDSTGGGWTQYF.

The V gene is TRBV12-2, the J gene TRBJ1-5. TRBV12-2 is shown as a pseudogene. The CDR3 spans 14 residues. The CDR3 loop reads CASRREDSNQPQHF. As DNA, the CDR3 is TGTGCAAGTCGTCGAGAGGATAGCAATCAGCCCCAGCATTTT.

The chain joins TRBV5-4 to TRBJ2-1; 7 bases match TRBD1. The CDR3 spans 16 residues. V gave up 6 bases and J gave up 7 bases; unmatched junction bases: 16. Germline values: CDR1 SGHNT, CDR2 YYREEE (reference sequence). The CDR3 coding sequence is TGTGCCAGCACCCCTAGACAGGGAAAGGTGGGAAATGAGCAGTTCTTC. Amino acid sequence: CASTPRQGKVGNEQFF.

The chain recombines TRBV29-1 with TRBJ1-2, with D perhaps matching TRBD1 (6 bases). The germline CDR1 and CDR2 sequences are SQVTM and ANQGSEA. CDR3 size: 13 residues. V lost 6 bases, J lost 4 bases, and 15 bases lay in between. The CDR3 reads CSVHIQGTYGYTF. The CDR3 DNA sequence: TGCAGCGTCCATATACAGGGAACCTATGGCTACACCTTC.

This sequence joins TRBV19 and TRBJ1-2; tentative D call: TRBD1 (6 bases). Germline CDR1 is LNHDA and CDR2 is SQIVND (reference sequence). V was cut by 7 bases and J by 0 bases, with 9 bases left in between. The CDR3 spans 13 residues. The CDR3 loop is CASTGTTNYGYTF. Here the CDR3 DNA reads TGTGCCAGTACAGGGACAACTAACTATGGCTACACCTTC. Supplemented by reference TRBV19 and TRBJ1-2, the full variable domain reads DGGITQSPKYLFRKEGQNVTLSCEQNLNHDAMYWYRQDPGQGLRLIYYSQIVNDFQKGDIAEGYSVSREKKESFPLTVTSAQKNPTAFYLCASTGTTNYGYTFGSGTRLTVV.

The chain uses TRBV11-3 and TRBJ2-7, with 10 bases identical to TRBD2. The CDR3 sequence is 18 residues long. Germline trimming cut 0 bases from V and 2 bases from J; bases unmatched to any gene: 10. CDR1 and CDR2 from the germline V gene are SGHNT and YENEEA. The CDR3 region is CASSLDSLGTSDPYEQYF. The CDR3 DNA reads as TGTGCCAGCAGCTTAGATAGTCTTGGGACTAGCGACCCCTACGAGCAGTACTTC.

V gene TRBV5-1 combines with J gene TRBJ2-3; 10 positions match TRBD2. Germline lookup yields CDR1 SGHRS and CDR2 YFSETQ. The V segment lost 0 bases and the J segment 5 bases; nucleotides outside the gene matches: 9. The CDR3 is 17 residues long. The CDR3 region has the DNA TGCGCCAGCAGCTTGGCGACTAGCGGGCAGAGGGTAGATACGCAGTATTTT. Amino acid sequence: CASSLATSGQRVDTQYF.

V usage is TRBV27 and J usage is TRBJ2-7; possibly TRBD1 for D (6 bases). CDR3 size: 15 residues. V was cut by 4 bases and J by 6 bases, with 19 bases left in between. Germline lookup yields CDR1 MNHEY and CDR2 SMNVEV (reference sequence). The CDR3 DNA reads TGTGCCAGCAGTTCCCAACTCTACAGGGTCAGCGAGCAGTACTTC. It codes for CASSSQLYRVSEQYF.

This clone was recorded only once. The genes are TRBV10-3 and TRBJ2-2; 7 positions agree with TRBD2. The J segment lost 2 bases and the V segment lost 3 bases, leaving 0 bases of the junction unmatched. This CDR3 contains 14 residues. Germline-derived CDR1 and CDR2 are ENHRY and SYGVKD. The CDR3 region has the DNA TGTGCCATCAGTGAAGCGGGAAACACCGGGGAGCTGTTTTTT. Residues: CAISEAGNTGELFF.

This sequence joins TRBV14 and TRBJ2-3; a weak D match, TRBD2 (6 bases). Germline V gives CDR1 SGHDN, CDR2 FVKESK. This CDR3 comprises 15 residues. The ends were cut back, 1 base at V and 0 bases at J, with 8 bases in the middle. CDR3 protein: CASSQGGTSTDTQYF. The CDR3 nucleotides are TGTGCCAGCAGCCAAGGCGGGACTAGCACAGATACGCAGTATTTT.

The chain carries TRBV10-3 and TRBJ2-3; no reliable D call. CDR3 size: 13 residues. V was shortened by 7 bases and J by 0 bases, with 8 bases between the two germline ends. Germline CDR1 reads ENHRY; CDR2 reads SYGVKD. The CDR3 loop is CAINERSTDTQYF. The CDR3 DNA reads as TGTGCCATCAACGAGAGGAGCACAGATACGCAGTATTTT.

V gene TRBV4-1 combines with J gene TRBJ2-7, with TRBD2 matching 8 bases. V lost 0 bases to trimming and J lost 5 bases; unmatched junction nucleotides: 6. Germline V CDR1 and CDR2: MGHRA, YSYEKL. The CDR3 is made up of 15 amino acids. The CDR3 DNA is TGCGCCAGCAGCCAAGAAGCGGGGGCCCAAAACGAGCAGTACTTC. Its translation: CASSQEAGAQNEQYF.

CDR3 sequence (DNA): TGTGCCAGCAGTTTCAATAGGCAACAGGGCGAGCAGTACTTC. It encodes CASSFNRQQGEQYF. The chain links TRBV28 to TRBJ2-7; D might be TRBD1 (6 bases). Germline lookup yields CDR1 MDHEN and CDR2 SYDVKM. Trimming pared 3 bases from V and 6 bases from J, leaving 15 bases between. The CDR3 runs to 14 residues.

The chain couples TRBV7-6 to TRBJ2-3; D is undetermined. Germline lookup yields CDR1 SGHVS and CDR2 FNYEAQ. The CDR3 consists of 12 residues. Trimming removed 4 bases from V and 0 bases from J, with 2 bases in between. In nucleotides, the CDR3 is TGTGCCAGCAGCTCAAGCACAGATACGCAGTATTTT. Translation gives CASSSSTDTQYF.

As DNA, the CDR3 is TGTGCCTGGAGTGAGTGGAGCTCCTACAATGAGCAGTTCTTC. This sequence encodes CAWSEWSSYNEQFF. The chain joins TRBV30 to TRBJ2-1; D remains unclear. The V gene lost 1 base and the J gene lost 0 bases, with 7 bases spanning the gap. The CDR3 consists of 14 residues. From germline, CDR1 is GTSNPN and CDR2 SVGIG (reference sequence).

The gene calls are TRBV30 and TRBJ1-2; 8 nucleotides line up with TRBD1. The V gene end was trimmed by 2 bases and the J gene end by 4 bases; junction bases not matched to a gene: 6. This CDR3 is built from 14 residues. Germline V gene sequence: CDR1 GTSNPN, CDR2 SVGIG (reference sequence). This CDR3 reads CAWSYDRGGYGYTF. The CDR3 coding sequence is TGTGCCTGGAGTTACGACAGGGGTGGCTATGGCTACACCTTC.

V is TRBV7-2 and J is TRBJ2-7; TRBD2 matches at 13 bases. Per germline, CDR1 SGHTA and CDR2 FQGNSA. The length of the CDR3 is 15 residues. J was trimmed by 3 bases and V by 6 bases; bases with no gene match: 5. The CDR3 sequence is CASRKGTSGVYEQYF. CDR3 bases: TGTGCCAGCAGGAAAGGGACTAGCGGGGTCTACGAGCAGTACTTC. The complete variable domain, with remaining parts taken from reference TRBV7-2 and TRBJ2-7, reads GAGVSQSPSNKVTEKGKDVELRCDPISGHTALYWYRQSLGQGLEFLIYFQGNSAPDKSGLPSDRFSAERTGGSVSTLTIQRTQQEDSAVYLCASRKGTSGVYEQYFGPGTRLTVT.

The chain has TRBV28 and TRBJ2-7; D may be TRBD1 (5 bases). The V gene's germline CDR1 is MDHEN and CDR2 SYDVKM. The length of the CDR3 is 14 residues. V lost 6 bases and J 4 bases, leaving 16 bases between the germline ends. CDR3 nucleotides: TGTGCCAGCAGCCTAACAGGTGTGAGGTACGAGCAGTACTTC. This gives the protein CASSLTGVRYEQYF.